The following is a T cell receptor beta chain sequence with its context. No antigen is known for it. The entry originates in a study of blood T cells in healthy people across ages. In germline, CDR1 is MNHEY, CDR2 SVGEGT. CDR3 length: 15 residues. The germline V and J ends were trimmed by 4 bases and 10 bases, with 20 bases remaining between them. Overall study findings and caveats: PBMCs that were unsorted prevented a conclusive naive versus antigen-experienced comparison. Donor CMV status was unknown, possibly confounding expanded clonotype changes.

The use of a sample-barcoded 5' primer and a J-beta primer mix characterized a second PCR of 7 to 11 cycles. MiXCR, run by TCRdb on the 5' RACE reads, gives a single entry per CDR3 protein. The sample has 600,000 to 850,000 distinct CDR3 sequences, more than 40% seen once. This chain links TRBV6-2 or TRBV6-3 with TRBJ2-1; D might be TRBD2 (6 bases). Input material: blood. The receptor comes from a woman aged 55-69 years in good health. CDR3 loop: CASSSFGTPSNEQFF. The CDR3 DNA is TGTGCCAGCAGTTCCTTTGGGACTCCCAGTAACGAGCAGTTCTTC.